This T cell receptor beta chain was sequenced for a study of blood T cells in healthy people across ages. Study observations and caveats: Naive and antigen-experienced cells were not separated, limiting conclusive comparison. A strong correlation was found between TCR beta diversity and the percentage of naive T cells. It was held that the diversity estimates obtained from one million T cells were underestimates.

V gave up 6 bases and J gave up 0 bases, with 12 bases separating them. Germline V gene data show CDR1 as MDHEN and CDR2 as SYDVKM. The CDR3 is 15 amino acids. This clonotype was detected a few times. The antigen is undetermined. It was with a sample-barcoded 5' primer and a J-beta primer mix that a second PCR of about 7 to 12 cycles was run. TCRdb reprocessed the 5' RACE reads via MiXCR and lists one record per CDR3 protein. Of 650,000 to 800,000 distinct CDR3 sequences in the sample, approximately 48% were seen once. Donors gave approximately 9.9 milliliters of peripheral blood apiece. The V call is TRBV28, the J call TRBJ2-4, with D perhaps matching TRBD2 (6 bases). The TCR comes from a man between 60 and 70 years old in good health. Specimen: blood. The CDR3 is CASSSGGVAKNIQYF. DNA of the CDR3: TGTGCCAGCAGCTCCGGAGGGGTAGCCAAAAACATTCAGTACTTC.